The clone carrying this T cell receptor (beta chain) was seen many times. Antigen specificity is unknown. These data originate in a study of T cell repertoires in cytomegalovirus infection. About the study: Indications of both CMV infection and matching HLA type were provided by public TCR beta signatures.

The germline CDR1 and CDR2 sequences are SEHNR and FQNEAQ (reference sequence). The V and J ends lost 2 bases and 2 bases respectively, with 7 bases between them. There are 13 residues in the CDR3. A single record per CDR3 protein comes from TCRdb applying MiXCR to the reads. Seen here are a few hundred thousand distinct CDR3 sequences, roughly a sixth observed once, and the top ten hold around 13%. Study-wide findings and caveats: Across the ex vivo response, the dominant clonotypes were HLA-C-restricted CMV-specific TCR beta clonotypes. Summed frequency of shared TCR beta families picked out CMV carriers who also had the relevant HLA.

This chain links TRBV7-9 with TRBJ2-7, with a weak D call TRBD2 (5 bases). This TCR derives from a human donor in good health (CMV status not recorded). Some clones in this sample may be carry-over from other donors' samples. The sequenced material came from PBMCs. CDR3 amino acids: CASSLRETYEQYF. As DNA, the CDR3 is TGTGCCAGCAGCTTAAGGGAGACCTACGAGCAGTACTTC.